Sequencing of this T cell receptor beta chain was carried out in a study of blood T cell repertoires in COVID-19. On the study more broadly: The United States, Italy and Spain were the sources of the acute and convalescent COVID-19 samples. The cDNA or gDNA used as material had been derived from T cells, B-cell-depleted T cells, or PBMCs.

V shed 6 bases and J 6 bases; nucleotides not matched to a gene: 8. Germline CDR1 and CDR2: LGHDT and YNNKEL (reference sequence). The CDR3 length is 15 residues. Original processing methods: Amplification of reference gene primers provided the estimated nucleated cell counts. Sequencing was performed with immunoSEQ multiplex PCR; in TCRdb, only in-frame clones are kept and a portion is missing. V and J calls and clone size are those listed in that table; D and trimming were worked out from the DNA. The table shows some 50,000 clones, with 65% to 90% occurring only once. Sequenced sample: peripheral blood. J is TRBJ2-2 and V is TRBV3-1 (or the pseudogene TRBV3-2), with 9 nucleotides matching TRBD2. This clonotype was sampled from a human donor in a cohort sampled during active COVID-19. CDR3: CASSLLAGRAGELFF. The DNA for the CDR3 is TGTGCCAGCAGTCTGCTAGCGGGAAGGGCCGGGGAGCTGTTTTTT.